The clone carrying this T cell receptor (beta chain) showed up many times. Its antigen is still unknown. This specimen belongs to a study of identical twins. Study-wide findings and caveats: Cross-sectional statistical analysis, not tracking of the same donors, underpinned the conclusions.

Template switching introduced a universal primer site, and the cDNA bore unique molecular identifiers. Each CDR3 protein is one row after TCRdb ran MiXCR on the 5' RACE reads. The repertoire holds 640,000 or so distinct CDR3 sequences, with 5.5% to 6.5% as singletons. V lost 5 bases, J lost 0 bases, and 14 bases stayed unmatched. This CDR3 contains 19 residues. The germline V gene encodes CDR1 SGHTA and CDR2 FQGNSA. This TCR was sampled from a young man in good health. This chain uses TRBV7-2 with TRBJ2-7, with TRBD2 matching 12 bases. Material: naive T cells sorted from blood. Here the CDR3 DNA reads TGTGCCAGCAGCCAAACATCCGGGACTAGCGGGCTAAGCTCCTACGAGCAGTACTTC. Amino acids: CASSQTSGTSGLSSYEQYF.